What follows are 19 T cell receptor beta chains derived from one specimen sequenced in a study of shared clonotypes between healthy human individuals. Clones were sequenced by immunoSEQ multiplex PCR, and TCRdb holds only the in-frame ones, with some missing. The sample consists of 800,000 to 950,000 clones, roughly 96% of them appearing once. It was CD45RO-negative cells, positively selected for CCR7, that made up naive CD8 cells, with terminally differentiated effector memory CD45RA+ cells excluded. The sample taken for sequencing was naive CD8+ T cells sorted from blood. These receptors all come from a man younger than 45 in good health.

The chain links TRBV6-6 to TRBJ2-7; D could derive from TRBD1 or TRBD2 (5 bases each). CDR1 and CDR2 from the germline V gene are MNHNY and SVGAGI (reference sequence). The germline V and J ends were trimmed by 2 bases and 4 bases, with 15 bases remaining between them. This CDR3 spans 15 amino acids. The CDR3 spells CASSYPPGAQYEQYF. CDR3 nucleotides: TGTGCCAGCAGTTACCCTCCCGGGGCACAATACGAGCAGTACTTC.

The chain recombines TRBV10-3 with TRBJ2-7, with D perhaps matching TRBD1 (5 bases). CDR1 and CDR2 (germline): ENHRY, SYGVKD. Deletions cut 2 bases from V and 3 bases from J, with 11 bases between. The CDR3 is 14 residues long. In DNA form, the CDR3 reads TGTGCCATCAGTGAGGGGGCAGGGTTCTACGAGCAGTACTTC. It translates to CAISEGAGFYEQYF.

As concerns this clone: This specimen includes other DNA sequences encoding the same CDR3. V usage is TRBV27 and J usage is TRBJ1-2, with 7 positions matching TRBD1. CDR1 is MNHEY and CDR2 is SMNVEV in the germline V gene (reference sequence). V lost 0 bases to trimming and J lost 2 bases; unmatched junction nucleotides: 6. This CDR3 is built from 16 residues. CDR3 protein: CASSLSRTGDNYGYTF. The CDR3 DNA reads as TGTGCCAGCAGTTTATCTCGGACAGGCGACAACTATGGCTACACCTTC.

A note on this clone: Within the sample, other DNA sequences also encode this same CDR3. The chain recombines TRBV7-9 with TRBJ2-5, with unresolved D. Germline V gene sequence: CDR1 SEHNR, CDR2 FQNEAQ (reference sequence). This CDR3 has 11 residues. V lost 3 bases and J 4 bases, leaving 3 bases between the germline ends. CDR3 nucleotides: TGTGCCAGCAGCTTCGGAGAGACCCAGTACTTC. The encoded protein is CASSFGETQYF.

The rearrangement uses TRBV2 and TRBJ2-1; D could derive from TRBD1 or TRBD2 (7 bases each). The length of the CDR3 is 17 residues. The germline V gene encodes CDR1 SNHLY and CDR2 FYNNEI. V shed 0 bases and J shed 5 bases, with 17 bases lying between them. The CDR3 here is CASSEAQGEGFDNEQFF. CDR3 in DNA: TGTGCCAGCAGTGAAGCGCAGGGGGAGGGCTTCGACAATGAGCAGTTCTTC.

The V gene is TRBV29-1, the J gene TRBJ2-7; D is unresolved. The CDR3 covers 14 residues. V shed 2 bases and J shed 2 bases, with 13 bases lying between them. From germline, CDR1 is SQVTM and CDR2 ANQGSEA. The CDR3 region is CSVESYGPAYEQYF. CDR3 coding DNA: TGCAGCGTTGAATCCTACGGACCAGCCTACGAGCAGTACTTC.

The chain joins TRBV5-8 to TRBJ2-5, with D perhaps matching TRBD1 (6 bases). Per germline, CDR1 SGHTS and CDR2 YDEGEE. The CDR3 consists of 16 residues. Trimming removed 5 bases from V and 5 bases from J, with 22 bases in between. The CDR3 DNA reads TGTGCCAGCAGGGGAAGTCGGCAGGGGATTTGGGAGACCCAGTACTTC. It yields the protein CASRGSRQGIWETQYF.

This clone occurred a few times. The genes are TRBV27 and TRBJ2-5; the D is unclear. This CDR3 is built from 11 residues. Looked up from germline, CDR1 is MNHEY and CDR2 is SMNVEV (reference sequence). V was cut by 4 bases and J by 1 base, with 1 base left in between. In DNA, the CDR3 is TGTGCCAGCAGTTCCCAAGAGACCCAGTACTTC. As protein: CASSSQETQYF.

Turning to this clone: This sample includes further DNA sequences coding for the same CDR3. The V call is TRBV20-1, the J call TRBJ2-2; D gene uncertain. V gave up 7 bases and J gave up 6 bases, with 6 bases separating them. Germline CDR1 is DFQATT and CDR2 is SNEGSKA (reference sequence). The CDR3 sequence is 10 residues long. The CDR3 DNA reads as TGCAGTGTTAAAGCCGGGGAGCTGTTTTTT. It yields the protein CSVKAGELFF.

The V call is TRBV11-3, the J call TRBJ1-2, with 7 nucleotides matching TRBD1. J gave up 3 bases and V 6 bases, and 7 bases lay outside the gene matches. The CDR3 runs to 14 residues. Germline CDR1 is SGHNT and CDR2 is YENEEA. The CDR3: CASRSLDRDYGYTF. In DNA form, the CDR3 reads TGTGCCAGCAGGTCCCTCGACAGGGACTATGGCTACACCTTC.

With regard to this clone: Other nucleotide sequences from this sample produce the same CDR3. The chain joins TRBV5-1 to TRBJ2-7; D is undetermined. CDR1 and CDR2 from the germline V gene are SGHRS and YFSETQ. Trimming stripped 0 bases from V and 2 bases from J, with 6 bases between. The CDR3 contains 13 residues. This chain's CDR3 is CASSLEVTYEQYF. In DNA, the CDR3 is TGCGCCAGCAGCTTGGAGGTAACCTACGAGCAGTACTTC.

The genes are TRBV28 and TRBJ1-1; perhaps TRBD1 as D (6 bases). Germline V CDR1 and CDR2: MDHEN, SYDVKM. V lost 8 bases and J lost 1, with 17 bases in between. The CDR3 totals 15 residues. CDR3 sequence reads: CASAVGGLGNTEAFF. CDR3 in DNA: TGTGCCAGCGCGGTGGGGGGGCTCGGGAACACTGAAGCTTTCTTT.

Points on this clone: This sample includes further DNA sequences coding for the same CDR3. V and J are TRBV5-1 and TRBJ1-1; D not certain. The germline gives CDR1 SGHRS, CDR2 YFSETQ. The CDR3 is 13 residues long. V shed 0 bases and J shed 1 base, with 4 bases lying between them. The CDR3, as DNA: TGCGCCAGCAGCTTGGGCGGGAACACTGAAGCTTTCTTT. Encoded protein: CASSLGGNTEAFF. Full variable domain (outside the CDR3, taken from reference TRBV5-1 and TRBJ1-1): KAGVTQTPRYLIKTRGQQVTLSCSPISGHRSVSWYQQTPGQGLQFLFEYFSETQRNKGNFPGRFSGRQFSNSRSEMNVSTLELGDSALYLCASSLGGNTEAFFGQGTRLTVV.

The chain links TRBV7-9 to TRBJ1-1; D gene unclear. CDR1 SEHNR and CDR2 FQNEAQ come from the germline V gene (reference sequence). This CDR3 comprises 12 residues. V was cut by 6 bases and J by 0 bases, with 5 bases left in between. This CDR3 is CASRLMNTEAFF. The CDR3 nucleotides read TGTGCCAGCAGATTGATGAACACTGAAGCTTTCTTT. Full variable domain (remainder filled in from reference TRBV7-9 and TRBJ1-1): DTGVSQNPRHKITKRGQNVTFRCDPISEHNRLYWYRQTLGQGPEFLTYFQNEAQLEKSRLLSDRFSAERPKGSFSTLEIQRTEQGDSAMYLCASRLMNTEAFFGQGTRLTVV.

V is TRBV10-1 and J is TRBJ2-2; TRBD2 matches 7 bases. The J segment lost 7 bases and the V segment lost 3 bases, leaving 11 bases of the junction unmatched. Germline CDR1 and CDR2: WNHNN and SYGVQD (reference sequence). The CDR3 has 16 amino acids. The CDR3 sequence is CASSEGAGLNNGELFF. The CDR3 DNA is TGCGCCAGCAGTGAAGGTGCGGGACTAAATAACGGGGAGCTGTTTTTT.

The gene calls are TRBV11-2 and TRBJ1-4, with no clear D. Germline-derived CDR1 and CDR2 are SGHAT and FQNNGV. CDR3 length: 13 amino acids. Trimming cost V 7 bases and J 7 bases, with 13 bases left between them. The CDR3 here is CASKFRTGEKLFF. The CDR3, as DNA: TGTGCCAGCAAATTTAGGACTGGTGAAAAACTGTTTTTT.

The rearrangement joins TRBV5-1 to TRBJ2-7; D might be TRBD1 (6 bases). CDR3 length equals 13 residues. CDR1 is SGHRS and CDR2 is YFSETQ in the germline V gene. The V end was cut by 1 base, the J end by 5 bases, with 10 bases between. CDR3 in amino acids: CASSLTGYDEQYF. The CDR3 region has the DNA TGCGCCAGCAGCTTGACAGGGTACGACGAGCAGTACTTC. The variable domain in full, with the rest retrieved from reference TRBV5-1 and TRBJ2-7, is KAGVTQTPRYLIKTRGQQVTLSCSPISGHRSVSWYQQTPGQGLQFLFEYFSETQRNKGNFPGRFSGRQFSNSRSEMNVSTLELGDSALYLCASSLTGYDEQYFGPGTRLTVT.

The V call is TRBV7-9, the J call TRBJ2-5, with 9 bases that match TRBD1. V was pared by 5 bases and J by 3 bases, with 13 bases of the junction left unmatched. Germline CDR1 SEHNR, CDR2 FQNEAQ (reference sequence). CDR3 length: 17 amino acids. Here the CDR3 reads CASSPKGGTGKEETQYF. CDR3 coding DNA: TGTGCCAGCAGCCCAAAGGGGGGGACAGGGAAAGAAGAGACCCAGTACTTC.

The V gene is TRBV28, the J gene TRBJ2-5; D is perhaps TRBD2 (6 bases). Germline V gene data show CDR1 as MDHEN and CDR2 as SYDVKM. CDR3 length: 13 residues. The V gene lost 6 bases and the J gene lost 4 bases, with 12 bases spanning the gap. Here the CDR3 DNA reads TGTGCCAGCAGACGGGTTAGCGGAGAGACCCAGTACTTC. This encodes CASRRVSGETQYF.